This T cell receptor (beta chain) was sequenced in a study of shared clonotypes between healthy human individuals. Whole-study context: Per-donor plates numbered three CD4 naive, three CD4 memory, two CD8 naive and one CD8 memory.

Some clones are missing from TCRdb's copy, which holds only in-frame ones; the method was immunoSEQ multiplex PCR. The repertoire holds just over 2,000,000 clones, with approximately 95% as singletons. The study, taken as a whole, reports: Rarefaction showed that sequencing of sorted subsets was incomplete (despite large depth).

As regards this clone: No antigen is known for it. This specimen includes other DNA sequences encoding the same CDR3.

The receptor's source is a man aged 18 to 29 in good health. The sample was naive CD4+ T cells sorted from blood. Subset of the sample: CD45RA+ positively selected.

CDR3 amino acids: CASSLTGTGQETQYF. The CDR3 coding sequence is TGTGCCAGCAGTTTGACCGGGACAGGCCAAGAGACCCAGTACTTC. V and J are TRBV28 and TRBJ2-5, with TRBD1 identical over 8 bases. Germline CDR1 and CDR2: MDHEN and SYDVKM. The CDR3 extends over 15 amino acids. V was clipped by 3 bases and J by 1 base; unmatched bases: 4.